This paragraph covers one T cell receptor (beta chain) sequence. This sample is drawn from a study of shared clonotypes between healthy human individuals. The wider study: The study used three CD4 naive, three CD4 memory, two CD8 naive and one CD8 memory plate per donor.

TCRdb's copy holds only in-frame clones and misses some; the assay was immunoSEQ multiplex PCR. This table holds about 590,000 clones, over 95% found once. V gave up 0 bases and J gave up 7 bases; unmatched junction bases: 7. CDR3 length: 15 amino acids. CDR1 SGHRS and CDR2 YFSETQ come from the germline V gene. CD45RO-negative, CCR7-selected cells formed the naive CD8 fraction, which excluded terminally differentiated effector memory CD45RA+ cells. The chain carries TRBV5-1 and TRBJ2-1; 7 bases match TRBD2. The sample was naive CD8+ T cells sorted from blood. The sequence was collected from a woman under 40 in good health. The CDR3 DNA is TGCGCCAGCAGCTTGGGGGAGGGAGTAGTTAATGAGCAGTTCTTC. Encoded protein: CASSLGEGVVNEQFF.